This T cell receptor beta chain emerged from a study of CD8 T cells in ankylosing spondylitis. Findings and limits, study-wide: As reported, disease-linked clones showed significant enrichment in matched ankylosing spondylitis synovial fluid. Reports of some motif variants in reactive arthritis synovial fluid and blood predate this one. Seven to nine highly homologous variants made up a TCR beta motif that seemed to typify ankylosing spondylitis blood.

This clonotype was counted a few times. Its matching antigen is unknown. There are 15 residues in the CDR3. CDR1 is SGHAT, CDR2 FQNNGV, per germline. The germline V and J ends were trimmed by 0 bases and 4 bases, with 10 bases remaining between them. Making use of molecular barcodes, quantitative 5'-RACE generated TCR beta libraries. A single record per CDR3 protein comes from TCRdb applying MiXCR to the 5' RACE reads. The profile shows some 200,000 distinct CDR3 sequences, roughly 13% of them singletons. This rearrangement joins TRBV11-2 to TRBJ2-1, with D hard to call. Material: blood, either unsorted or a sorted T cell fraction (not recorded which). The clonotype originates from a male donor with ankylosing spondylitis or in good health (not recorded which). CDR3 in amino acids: CASSLDLGTYNEQFF. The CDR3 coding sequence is TGTGCCAGCAGCTTAGACTTGGGAACGTACAATGAGCAGTTCTTC.